A single sample is the source of the 29 T cell receptor beta chains below, sequenced in a study of T cells in Graves' hyperthyroidism and ophthalmopathy. TCR beta CDR3 regions were amplified from RNA transcripts. Using the HTBI primer set, a first-round RT-PCR was run on the TCR CDR3. TCRdb reprocessed the multiplex PCR reads via MiXCR and lists one record per CDR3 protein. The repertoire consists of about 580,000 distinct CDR3 sequences, with roughly 46% occurring once and the leading ten covering more than 7.5%. Sequencing was performed on peripheral blood or thyroid tissue (not recorded which). Receptor source: a young woman with Graves' hyperthyroidism.

This clonotype was seen at least ten times. The V call is TRBV7-6, the J call TRBJ1-4; D may be TRBD1 (5 bases). Germline V gene data show CDR1 as SGHVS and CDR2 as FNYEAQ. This CDR3 comprises 16 residues. V was cut by 5 bases and J by 15 bases, with 28 bases left in between. The CDR3 DNA reads TGTGCCAGCAGCCACCCACCGGGACCGCTAAAACGAAGGGTGTTTTTT. It is translated as CASSHPPGPLKRRVFF.

The sample holds many counts of this clonotype. The chain is built from TRBV3-1 and TRBJ1-2, with D possibly matching TRBD1 (5 bases). Trimming cost V 1 base and J 3 bases, with 9 bases left between them. CDR3 length equals 14 residues. Germline V gene lookup returns CDR1 LGHDT and CDR2 YNNKEL (reference sequence). The CDR3 nucleotides read TGTGCCAGCAGCCAAGGACAGCTTTACTATGGCTACACCTTC. Translated, it gives CASSQGQLYYGYTF.

The chain uses TRBV27 and TRBJ2-7; no definite D call. CDR3 length equals 13 residues. V was pared by 10 bases and J by 2 bases, with 15 bases between. Looked up from germline, CDR1 is MNHEY and CDR2 is SMNVEV (reference sequence). The CDR3 coding sequence is TGTGCCACCAGGACCGGCGGAGCCTACGAGCAGTACTTC. Protein product: CATRTGGAYEQYF.

This clonotype was counted a single time. The chain uses TRBV2 and TRBJ2-5, with a possible D match to TRBD2 (5 bases). The germline V and J ends were trimmed by 5 bases and 0 bases, with 7 bases remaining between them. Germline assignment: CDR1 SNHLY and CDR2 FYNNEI. The CDR3 totals 13 residues. The CDR3: CASSTGNQETQYF. The CDR3 DNA reads as TGTGCCAGCAGTACCGGGAACCAAGAGACCCAGTACTTC.

V and J are TRBV13 and TRBJ1-1; no definite D call. V lost 6 bases to trimming and J lost 8 bases, with 16 bases between them. CDR1 PRHDT and CDR2 FYEKMQ come from the germline V gene (reference sequence). The CDR3 is 13 amino acids. In nucleotides, the CDR3 is TGTGCCAGCAGATACGTCCTAGCGGCGGAAGCTTTCTTT. Its protein is CASRYVLAAEAFF.

This clonotype was picked up one time. The chain couples TRBV10-1 to TRBJ1-5, with unresolved D. The germline V gene has CDR1 WNHNN and CDR2 SYGVQD (reference sequence). The CDR3 extends over 14 amino acids. V was cut by 3 bases and J by 5 bases, with 11 bases left in between. DNA of the CDR3: TGCGCCAGCAGTGAAGAGGCGGAGCATCAGCCCCAGCATTTT. Its translation: CASSEEAEHQPQHF.

Ten or more counts support this clonotype. The chain has TRBV25-1 and TRBJ2-1, with D perhaps matching TRBD2 (5 bases). There are 14 residues in the CDR3. Trimming took off 3 bases at V and 5 bases at J, with 11 bases between the two ends. Per the germline V gene, CDR1 is MGHDK and CDR2 is SYGVNS. The CDR3, as DNA: TGTGCCAGCAGTGACTGGAGAGCGGACAATGAGCAGTTCTTC. Translating gives CASSDWRADNEQFF. Drawing the rest from reference TRBV25-1 and TRBJ2-1, the complete variable domain is EADIYQTPRYLVIGTGKKITLECSQTMGHDKMYWYQQDPGMELHLIHYSYGVNSTEKGDLSSESTVSRIRTEHFPLTLESARPSHTSQYLCASSDWRADNEQFFGPGTRLTVL.

This chain connects TRBV12-3 or TRBV12-4 to TRBJ1-2; possibly TRBD1 for D (5 bases). V was clipped by 1 base and J by 12 bases, with 15 bases between them. This CDR3 has 13 amino acids. The CDR3 sequence is CASSLGGSSGNTF. The CDR3 DNA follows: TGTGCCAGCAGTTTAGGGGGGAGCTCTGGAAACACCTTC.

Concerning this clonotype: Given a much more abundant clone one base away, this may be a read error. This chain links TRBV15 with TRBJ2-1; no reliable D call. The CDR3 consists of 12 residues. CDR1 and CDR2 from the germline V gene are LNHNV and YYDKDF (reference sequence). V lost 5 bases, J lost 12 bases, and 14 bases lay in between. The CDR3 loop reads CATSVGWDGQFF. CDR3 DNA: TGTGCCACCAGCGTGGGATGGGATGGGCAGTTCTTC.

On this clonotype: At one boundary the junction diverges from the germline segment, which might be a read error. The gene calls are TRBV7-2 and TRBJ2-7, with 7 positions matching TRBD2. The CDR3 extends over 13 amino acids. Germline values: CDR1 SGHTA, CDR2 FQGNSA. CDR3 loop: CASTKSGGDEQYF. The CDR3 DNA reads TGCGCCAGCACCAAAAGTGGGGGGGACGAGCAGTACTTC.

The genes are TRBV5-4 and TRBJ2-5; 7 bases are a match to TRBD1. CDR3 length equals 15 residues. Trimming cost V 0 bases and J 2 bases; bases outside gene matches: 4. The germline gives CDR1 SGHNT, CDR2 YYREEE (reference sequence). DNA of the CDR3: TGTGCCAGCAGCTTGGAGGGGGCGCGACAAGAGACCCAGTACTTC. Amino acid sequence: CASSLEGARQETQYF.

As concerns this clonotype: One end of the junction varies from germline; a read error may be responsible. The rearrangement links TRBV10-3 to TRBJ2-5, with 7 bases that match TRBD2. Germline loops: CDR1 ENHRY, CDR2 SYGVKD. CDR3 length: 15 amino acids. The CDR3: CAISRASGEKETQHF. Written as DNA, the CDR3 is TGTGCCATCAGTAGGGCTAGCGGAGAAAAAGAGACCCAGCACTTC.

CDR3 nucleotide sequence: TGCAGTGCTAGGGGGGGGATGGGCGAGCAGTACTTC. It encodes CSARGGMGEQYF. This rearrangement joins TRBV20-1 to TRBJ2-7, with 7 bases fitting TRBD2. V was clipped by 3 bases and J by 6 bases; unmatched bases: 5. CDR1 DFQATT and CDR2 SNEGSKA come from the germline V gene (reference sequence). The CDR3 loop spans 12 amino acids.

This clonotype was seen more than once but under ten times. The CDR3 nucleotides are TGTGCCAGCAGCCAGGGGGGGACAAACACAGATACGCAGTATTTT. It translates to CASSQGGTNTDTQYF. The chain carries TRBV14 and TRBJ2-3, with D possibly being TRBD2 (7 bases). V was shortened by 3 bases and J by 2 bases, with 12 bases between the two germline ends. The CDR3 runs to 15 residues. From germline, CDR1 is SGHDN and CDR2 FVKESK.

The chain carries TRBV24-1 and TRBJ1-2; perhaps TRBD1 as D (6 bases). Germline V gene sequence: CDR1 KGHDR, CDR2 SFDVKD. The germline V and J ends were trimmed by 11 bases and 0 bases, with 18 bases remaining between them. This CDR3 contains 15 residues. CDR3 DNA: TGTGCCAGCAGCCAAGAAAGGGGGGCTAACTATGGCTACACCTTC. Translation gives CASSQERGANYGYTF.

The chain joins TRBV5-1 to TRBJ2-7; D is unclear. Germline assignment: CDR1 SGHRS and CDR2 YFSETQ. The CDR3 consists of 13 residues. Between the trimmed V and J ends, which lost 2 bases and 7 bases, there was a span of 13 bases. DNA for the CDR3: TGCGCCAGCAGCTTTAGTGAATACAATGAGCAGTACTTC. This codes for CASSFSEYNEQYF.

The chain recombines TRBV10-3 with TRBJ1-2, with a possible D match to TRBD1 (5 bases). In germline, CDR1 is ENHRY, CDR2 SYGVKD. The CDR3 loop spans 14 amino acids. The ends were cut back, 7 bases at V and 6 bases at J, with 18 bases in the middle. CDR3 loop: CAIKGSSEYNGYTF. The CDR3 DNA follows: TGTGCCATCAAGGGGAGTAGCGAGTACAATGGCTACACCTTC.

As concerns this clonotype: This may be a read error: a much more frequent sequence differs by one nucleotide. In this CDR3 the conserved last residue, phenylalanine or tryptophan, is missing, so a read error is likely. This chain uses TRBV2 with TRBJ2-7, with a tentative D call TRBD1 (5 bases). Trimming pared 6 bases from V and 3 bases from J, leaving 15 bases between. The CDR3 loop spans 14 amino acids. CDR1 is SNHLY, CDR2 FYNNEI, per germline. CDR3 bases: TGTGCCAGCAGCGAAAGGCAGGGCGGCTACGAGCAGTACCTC. It yields the protein CASSERQGGYEQYL.

This clonotype was picked up a small number of times. The chain recombines TRBV14 with TRBJ1-2, with D maybe TRBD1 (5 bases). The CDR3 contains 12 residues. V was cut by 4 bases and J by 12 bases, with 15 bases left in between. Germline CDR1 is SGHDN and CDR2 is FVKESK. CDR3: CASSPGHSGNTF. CDR3 DNA sequence: TGTGCCAGCAGCCCCGGACACTCTGGAAACACCTTC.

This rearrangement joins TRBV15 to TRBJ1-4; TRBD1 matches at 11 bases. The germline V gene encodes CDR1 LNHNV and CDR2 YYDKDF (reference sequence). The CDR3 runs 13 residues. V lost 9 bases, J lost 9 bases, and 6 bases stayed unmatched. The CDR3 region is CATGQGARKKLFF. CDR3 nucleotides: TGTGCCACAGGACAGGGGGCAAGGAAAAAACTGTTTTTT.

This clonotype has only a few counts. The chain employs TRBV20-1 and TRBJ2-7; no clear D. Germline values: CDR1 DFQATT, CDR2 SNEGSKA (reference sequence). V lost 4 bases to trimming and J lost 2 bases, with 6 bases between them. This CDR3 region has 11 residues. This CDR3 reads CSAIGTYEQYF. The CDR3 DNA follows: TGCAGTGCTATTGGAACCTACGAGCAGTACTTC.

The V call is TRBV2, the J call TRBJ1-3, with D unclear. With 3 bases removed from V and 4 bases from J, the gap between germline ends came to 13 bases. The CDR3 sequence is 15 residues long. The germline CDR1 and CDR2 sequences are SNHLY and FYNNEI. The DNA for the CDR3 is TGTGCCAGCAGTGAGATAGACAACCCGGGAAACACCATATATTTT. Its translation: CASSEIDNPGNTIYF.

This clonotype was picked up many times. Here the CDR3 DNA reads TGTGCCAGCAGCAAATCGCCGGACAGGTTGAACACTGAAGCTTTCTTT. It yields the protein CASSKSPDRLNTEAFF. The chain carries TRBV5-8 and TRBJ1-1; the match to TRBD1 covers 7 bases. The CDR3 covers 16 residues. The V gene's germline CDR1 is SGHTS and CDR2 YDEGEE. V was pared by 4 bases and J by 0 bases, with 9 bases of the junction left unmatched.

This clonotype was counted many times. Mismatch with germline at one junction end may stem from a read error. The rearrangement joins TRBV24-1 to TRBJ1-5; 7 positions agree with TRBD1. Germline-derived CDR1 and CDR2 are KGHDR and SFDVKD. The CDR3 sequence is 19 residues long. The CDR3 DNA reads as TGTGCCACCAGCCACGATTTGGATAGGGGGCCTCTTAGCAGTCAGCCCCAGCATTTT. This encodes CATSHDLDRGPLSSQPQHF.

V and J are TRBV7-9 and TRBJ2-7, with 10 positions matching TRBD2. The trim removed 9 bases at V and 5 bases at J, leaving 4 bases unmatched. Germline V gene lookup returns CDR1 SEHNR and CDR2 FQNEAQ (reference sequence). This CDR3 region has 12 residues. The CDR3 region is CASLAGEHEQYF. DNA for the CDR3: TGTGCCAGTCTAGCGGGAGAACACGAGCAGTACTTC.

The rearrangement joins TRBV5-6 to TRBJ1-1, with TRBD1 matching 9 bases. J gave up 6 bases and V 6 bases, and 9 bases lay outside the gene matches. The CDR3 length is 14 residues. Germline V lookup: CDR1 SGHDT, CDR2 YYEEEE. The DNA of the CDR3 is TGTGCCAGCACCCGGGACAGGGTGAGCCCTGAAGCTTTCTTT. This translates into CASTRDRVSPEAFF.

This clonotype was picked up a small number of times. The rearrangement uses TRBV7-2 and TRBJ2-3; D call uncertain. CDR3 size: 15 residues. Trimming pared 2 bases from V and 2 bases from J, leaving 11 bases between. CDR1 and CDR2 from the germline V gene are SGHTA and FQGNSA. The CDR3, as DNA: TGTGCCAGCAGCTTACATACGCAGTCCACAGATACGCAGTATTTT. Amino acids: CASSLHTQSTDTQYF.

This clonotype was recorded at least ten times. V and J are TRBV6-5 and TRBJ1-1, with a possible D match to TRBD1 (6 bases). Trimming cost V 6 bases and J 4 bases, with 18 bases left between them. Germline lookup yields CDR1 MNHEY and CDR2 SVGAGI. This CDR3 is built from 15 residues. The DNA for the CDR3 is TGTGCCAGCAGACGCGGGACATCCAGGAGCACTGAAGCTTTCTTT. Protein sequence: CASRRGTSRSTEAFF.

In this sample, this clonotype turned up many times. The V and J genes are TRBV7-2 and TRBJ2-7; 10 nucleotides line up with TRBD2. The CDR3 runs 13 residues. Looked up from germline, CDR1 is SGHTA and CDR2 is FQGNSA. Trimming cost V 9 bases and J 7 bases; bases outside gene matches: 9. CDR3 nucleotides: TGTGCCAGTACTAGCGGGACAAGGGGGGAGCAGTACTTC. This gives the protein CASTSGTRGEQYF.